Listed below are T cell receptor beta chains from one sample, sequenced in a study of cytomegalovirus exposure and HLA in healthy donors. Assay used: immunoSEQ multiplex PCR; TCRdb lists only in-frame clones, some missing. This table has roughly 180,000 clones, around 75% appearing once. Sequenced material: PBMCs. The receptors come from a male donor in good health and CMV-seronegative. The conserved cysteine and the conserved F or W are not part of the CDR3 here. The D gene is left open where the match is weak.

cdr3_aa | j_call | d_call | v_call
ASSDQGETQY | TRBJ2-5 | . | TRBV6-6
ASSQEVQPQH | TRBJ1-5 | . | TRBV28
ASSQVSGASTNNEQF | TRBJ2-1 | . | TRBV4-1
ASSFGLADLNTQY | TRBJ2-3 | TRBD2 | TRBV13
ASIPGSPGRDGYT | TRBJ1-2 | . | TRBV28
ASSLYRGWNYGYT | TRBJ1-2 | TRBD1 | TRBV11-2
ASSLGQGKRETQY | TRBJ2-5 | TRBD1 | TRBV27
AISESTGLAGVEQF | TRBJ2-1 | TRBD2 | TRBV10-3
ASSIPGTSSDEQF | TRBJ2-1 | TRBD2 | TRBV19
ASSSPRLAGGRYEQF | TRBJ2-1 | TRBD2 | TRBV7-9
ASGLGVHEQY | TRBJ2-7 | TRBD2 | TRBV27
ASSPTSGRVGNEQF | TRBJ2-1 | TRBD2 | TRBV18
ASSLARVSQDRSF | TRBJ2-1 | TRBD1 | TRBV7-9
ASSLTGASEAF | TRBJ1-1 | TRBD1 | TRBV19
ASSQQPDRGIVRNQPQH | TRBJ1-5 | TRBD1 | TRBV4-1
AWSDRVGYT | TRBJ1-2 | . | TRBV30
ASSPEAGANTIY | TRBJ1-3 | . | TRBV18
ASSSIAGNQY | TRBJ2-4 | . | TRBV28
ASSLLGLAGGYNEQF | TRBJ2-1 | TRBD2 | TRBV4-1
ASSPGQGVYEQY | . | TRBD1 | TRBV7-2
ASSYRSGGGEKLF | TRBJ1-4 | . | TRBV6-5
ATSKLRDSSYEQY | TRBJ2-7 | . | TRBV15
ASSPTGGGYEQY | . | TRBD1 | TRBV10-2
SANVEETQY | TRBJ2-5 | . | TRBV20-1
ASARQGGSEAF | TRBJ1-1 | . | TRBV11-3
ASRSGGGDKLF | TRBJ1-4 | . | TRBV28
ASLGTSGRLDTQY | TRBJ2-3 | TRBD2 | TRBV19
ASSLGASTEAF | TRBJ1-1 | . | TRBV7-2
ASRDFGYNEQF | TRBJ2-1 | . | TRBV27
ASSRQVNTEAF | TRBJ1-1 | . | TRBV7-2
ASSAGYGQNNEQF | TRBJ2-1 | . | TRBV28
ASTLGGNNEQF | TRBJ2-1 | . | TRBV6-5
ASSFLDRAGVSPLH | TRBJ1-6 | . | TRBV21-1
ASSVGQGGSGYT | TRBJ1-2 | TRBD1 | TRBV5-1
AWSSLGGEGQPQH | TRBJ1-5 | . | TRBV30
AWVRQGNEQY | TRBJ2-7 | . | TRBV30
ASRTGVDEQF | TRBJ2-1 | TRBD1 | TRBV2
AWSTGETYNSPLH | TRBJ1-6 | TRBD1 | TRBV30
ASSLQTALNQPQH | TRBJ1-5 | . | TRBV28
ASSQKGVSHSGNTIY | TRBJ1-3 | . | TRBV4-2
ASSRQTTNEKLF | TRBJ1-4 | . | TRBV7-2
ASTPWGGSSYNEQF | TRBJ2-1 | TRBD2 | TRBV19
ASTVGTGLNSPLH | TRBJ1-6 | TRBD1 | TRBV19
ASSPGTGKWGTEAF | TRBJ1-1 | TRBD1 | TRBV28
ASSQGRGGTEAF | TRBJ1-1 | . | TRBV13
ASSLQGQETQY | TRBJ2-5 | . | TRBV5-1
ASELAGELF | TRBJ2-2 | . | TRBV6-1